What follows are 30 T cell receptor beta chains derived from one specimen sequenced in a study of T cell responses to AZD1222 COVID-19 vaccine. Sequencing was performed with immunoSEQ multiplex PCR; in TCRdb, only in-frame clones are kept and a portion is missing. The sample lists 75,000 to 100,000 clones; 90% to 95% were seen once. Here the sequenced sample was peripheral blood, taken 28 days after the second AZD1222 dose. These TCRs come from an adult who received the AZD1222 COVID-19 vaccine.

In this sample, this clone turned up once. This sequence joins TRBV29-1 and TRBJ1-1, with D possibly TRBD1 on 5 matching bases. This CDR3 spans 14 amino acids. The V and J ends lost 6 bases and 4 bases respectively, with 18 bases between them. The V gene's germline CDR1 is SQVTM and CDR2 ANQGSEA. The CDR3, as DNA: TGCAGCGTCCGTTCATCCGGGGGGGGCACTGAAGCTTTCTTT. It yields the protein CSVRSSGGGTEAFF.

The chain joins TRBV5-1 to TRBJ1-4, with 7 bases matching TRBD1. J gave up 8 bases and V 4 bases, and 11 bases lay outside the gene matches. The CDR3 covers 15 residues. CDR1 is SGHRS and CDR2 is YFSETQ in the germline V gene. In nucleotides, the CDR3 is TGCGCCAGCAGCAACAAACAGGGGAATGGGGAAAAACTGTTTTTT. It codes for CASSNKQGNGEKLFF.

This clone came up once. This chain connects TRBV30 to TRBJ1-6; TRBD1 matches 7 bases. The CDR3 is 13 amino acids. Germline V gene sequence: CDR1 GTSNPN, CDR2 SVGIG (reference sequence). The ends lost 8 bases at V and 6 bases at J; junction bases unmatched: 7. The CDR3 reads CATHGQVNSPLHF. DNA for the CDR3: TGTGCCACCCACGGACAGGTTAATTCACCCCTCCACTTT.

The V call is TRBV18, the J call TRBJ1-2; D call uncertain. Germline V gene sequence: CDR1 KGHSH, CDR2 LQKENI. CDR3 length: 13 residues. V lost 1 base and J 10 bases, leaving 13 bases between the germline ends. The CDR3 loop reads CASSPRVSGSYTF. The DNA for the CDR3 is TGTGCCAGCTCACCACGGGTCTCCGGTTCCTACACCTTC. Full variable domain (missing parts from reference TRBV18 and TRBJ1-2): NAGVMQNPRHLVRRRGQEARLRCSPMKGHSHVYWYRQLPEEGLKFMVYLQKENIIDESGMPKERFSAEFPKEGPSILRIQQVVRGDSAAYFCASSPRVSGSYTFGSGTRLTVV.

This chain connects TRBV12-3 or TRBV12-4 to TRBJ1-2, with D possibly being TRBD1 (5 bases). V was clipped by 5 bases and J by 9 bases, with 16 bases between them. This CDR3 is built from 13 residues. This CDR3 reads CASSDRGGRSYTF. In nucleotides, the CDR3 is TGTGCCAGCAGTGACCGGGGGGGTCGCAGCTACACCTTC.

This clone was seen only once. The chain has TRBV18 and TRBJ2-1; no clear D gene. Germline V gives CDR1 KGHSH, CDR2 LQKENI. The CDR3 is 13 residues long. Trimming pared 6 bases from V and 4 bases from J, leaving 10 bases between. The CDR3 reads CASSTGQYNEQFF. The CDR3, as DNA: TGTGCCAGCTCCACCGGGCAGTACAATGAGCAGTTCTTC.

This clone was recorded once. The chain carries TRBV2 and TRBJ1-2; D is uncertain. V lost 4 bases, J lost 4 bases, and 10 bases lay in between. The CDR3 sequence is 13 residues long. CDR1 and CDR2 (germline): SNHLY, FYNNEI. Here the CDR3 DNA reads TGTGCCAGCAGTGTCGGCACCGGCTATGGCTACACCTTC. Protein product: CASSVGTGYGYTF.

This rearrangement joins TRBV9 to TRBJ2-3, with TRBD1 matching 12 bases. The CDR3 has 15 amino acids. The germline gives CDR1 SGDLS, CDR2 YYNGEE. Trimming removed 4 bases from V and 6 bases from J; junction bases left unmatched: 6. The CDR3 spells CASSLGTGGVDTQYF. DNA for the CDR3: TGTGCCAGCAGCCTTGGGACAGGGGGCGTGGATACGCAGTATTTT.

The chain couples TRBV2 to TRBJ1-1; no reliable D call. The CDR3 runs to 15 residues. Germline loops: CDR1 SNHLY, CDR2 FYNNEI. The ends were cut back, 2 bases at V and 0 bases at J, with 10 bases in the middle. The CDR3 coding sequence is TGTGCCAGCAGTGAATTCAACAGCCTGAACACTGAAGCTTTCTTT. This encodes CASSEFNSLNTEAFF. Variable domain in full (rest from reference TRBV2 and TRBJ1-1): EPEVTQTPSHQVTQMGQEVILRCVPISNHLYFYWYRQILGQKVEFLVSFYNNEISEKSEIFDDQFSVERPDGSNFTLKIRSTKLEDSAMYFCASSEFNSLNTEAFFGQGTRLTVV.

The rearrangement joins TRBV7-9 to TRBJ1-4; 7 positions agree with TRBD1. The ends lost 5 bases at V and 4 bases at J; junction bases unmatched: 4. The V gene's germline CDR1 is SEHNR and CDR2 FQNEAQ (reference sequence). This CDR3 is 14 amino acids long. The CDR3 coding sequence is TGTGCCAGCAGCACGGGACAGATTAATGAAAAACTGTTTTTT. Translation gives CASSTGQINEKLFF.

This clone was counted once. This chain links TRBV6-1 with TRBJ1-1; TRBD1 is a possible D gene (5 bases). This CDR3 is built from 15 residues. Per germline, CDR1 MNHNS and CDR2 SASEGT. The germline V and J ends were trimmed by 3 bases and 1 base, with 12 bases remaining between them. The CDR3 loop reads CASSENWDGNTEAFF. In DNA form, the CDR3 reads TGTGCCAGCAGTGAGAATTGGGACGGGAACACTGAAGCTTTCTTT.

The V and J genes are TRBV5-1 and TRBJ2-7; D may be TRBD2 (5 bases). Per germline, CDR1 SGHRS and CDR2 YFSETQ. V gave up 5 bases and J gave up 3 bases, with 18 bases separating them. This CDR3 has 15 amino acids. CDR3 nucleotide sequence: TGCGCCAGCAGTTCTATCGGGAACCTACTCTACGAGCAGTACTTC. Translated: CASSSIGNLLYEQYF.

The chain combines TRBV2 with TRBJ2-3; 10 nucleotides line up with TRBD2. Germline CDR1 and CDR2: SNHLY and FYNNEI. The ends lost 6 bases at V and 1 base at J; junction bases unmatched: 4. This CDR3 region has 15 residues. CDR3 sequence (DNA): TGTGCCAGCAGAAGCGGGACTAGCGGCACAGATACGCAGTATTTT. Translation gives CASRSGTSGTDTQYF.

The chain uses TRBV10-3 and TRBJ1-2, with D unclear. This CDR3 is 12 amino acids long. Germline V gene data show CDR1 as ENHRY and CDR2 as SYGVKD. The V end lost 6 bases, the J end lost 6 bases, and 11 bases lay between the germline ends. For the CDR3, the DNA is TGTGCCATCAGCGATAGTTCCAATGGCTACACCTTC. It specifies CAISDSSNGYTF.

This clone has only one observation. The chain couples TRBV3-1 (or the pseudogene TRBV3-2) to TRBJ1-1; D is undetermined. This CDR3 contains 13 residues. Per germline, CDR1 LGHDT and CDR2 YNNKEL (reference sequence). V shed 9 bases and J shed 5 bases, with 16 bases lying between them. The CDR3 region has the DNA TGTGCCAGTTCCTCCGCGCGGGGTACTGAAGCTTTCTTT. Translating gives CASSSARGTEAFF.

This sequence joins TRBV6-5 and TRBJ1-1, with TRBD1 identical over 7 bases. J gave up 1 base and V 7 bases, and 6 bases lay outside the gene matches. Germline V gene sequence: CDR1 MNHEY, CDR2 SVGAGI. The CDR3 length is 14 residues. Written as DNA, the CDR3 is TGTGCCAGCACTGCCGGGACAGCGAACACTGAAGCTTTCTTT. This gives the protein CASTAGTANTEAFF.

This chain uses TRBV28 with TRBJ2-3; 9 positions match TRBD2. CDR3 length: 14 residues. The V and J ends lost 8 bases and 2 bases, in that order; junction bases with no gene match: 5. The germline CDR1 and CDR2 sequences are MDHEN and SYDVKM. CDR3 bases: TGTGCCAGCCAACTAGCGGGTAACACAGATACGCAGTATTTT. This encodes CASQLAGNTDTQYF.

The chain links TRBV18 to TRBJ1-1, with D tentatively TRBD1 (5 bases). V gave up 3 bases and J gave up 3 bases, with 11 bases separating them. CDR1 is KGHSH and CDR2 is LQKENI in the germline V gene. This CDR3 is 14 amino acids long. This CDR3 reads CASSPGLMDTEAFF. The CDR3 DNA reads TGTGCCAGCTCACCGGGACTTATGGACACTGAAGCTTTCTTT.

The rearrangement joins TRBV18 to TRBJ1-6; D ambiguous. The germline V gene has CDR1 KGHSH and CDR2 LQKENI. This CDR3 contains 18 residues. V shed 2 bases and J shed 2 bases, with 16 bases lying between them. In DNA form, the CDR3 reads TGTGCCAGCTCACCATCGGGTACAAGTCCAACCTATAATTCACCCCTCCACTTT. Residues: CASSPSGTSPTYNSPLHF. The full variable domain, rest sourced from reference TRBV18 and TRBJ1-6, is NAGVMQNPRHLVRRRGQEARLRCSPMKGHSHVYWYRQLPEEGLKFMVYLQKENIIDESGMPKERFSAEFPKEGPSILRIQQVVRGDSAAYFCASSPSGTSPTYNSPLHFGNGTRLTVT.

Here the CDR3 DNA reads TGTGCCAGCAGCCAAGCGGGGCAGGGAGTATCCCTCCACTTT. Translation gives CASSQAGQGVSLHF. The J gene is TRBJ1-6, the V gene TRBV4-2, with D tentatively TRBD1 (5 bases). V was clipped by 1 base and J by 14 bases, with 15 bases between them. CDR3 length equals 14 residues. Germline V gene data show CDR1 as LGHNA and CDR2 as YNFKEQ.

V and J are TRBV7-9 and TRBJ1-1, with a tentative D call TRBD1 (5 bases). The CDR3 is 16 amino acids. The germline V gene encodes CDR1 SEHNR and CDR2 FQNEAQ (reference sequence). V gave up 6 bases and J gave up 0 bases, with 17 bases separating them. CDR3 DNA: TGTGCCAGCAGAGACGGGGCCCGCATCATGAACACTGAAGCTTTCTTT. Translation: CASRDGARIMNTEAFF.

CDR3 sequence: CASTVNTEAFF. In DNA, the CDR3 is TGTGCCAGCACCGTGAACACTGAAGCTTTCTTT. The gene calls are TRBV6-6 and TRBJ1-1; D call uncertain. CDR3 length: 11 residues. Germline CDR1 MNHNY, CDR2 SVGAGI (reference sequence). Trimming left V 7 bases short and J 0 bases short, with 3 bases between.

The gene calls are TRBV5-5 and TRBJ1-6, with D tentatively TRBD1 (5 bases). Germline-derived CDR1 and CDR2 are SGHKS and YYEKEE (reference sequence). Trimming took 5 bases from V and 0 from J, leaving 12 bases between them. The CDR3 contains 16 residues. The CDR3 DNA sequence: TGTGCCAGCAGTGACGAGGGGAGCTCCTATAATTCACCCCTCCACTTT. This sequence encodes CASSDEGSSYNSPLHF.

The DNA of the CDR3 is TGTGCCTGGAGTGGACGGGGGGCGGGGGAGACCCAGTACTTC. This translates into CAWSGRGAGETQYF. The rearrangement uses TRBV30 and TRBJ2-5, with a weak D call TRBD2 (7 bases). Looked up from germline, CDR1 is GTSNPN and CDR2 is SVGIG (reference sequence). V was shortened by 1 base and J by 5 bases, with 14 bases between the two germline ends. The CDR3 length is 14 residues.

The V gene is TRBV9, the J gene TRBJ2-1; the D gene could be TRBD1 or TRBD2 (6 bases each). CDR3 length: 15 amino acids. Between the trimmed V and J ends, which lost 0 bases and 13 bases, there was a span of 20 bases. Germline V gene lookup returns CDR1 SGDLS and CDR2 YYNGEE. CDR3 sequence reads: CASSVEEGPGGHQFF. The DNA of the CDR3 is TGTGCCAGCAGCGTAGAGGAGGGGCCTGGGGGGCACCAGTTCTTC.

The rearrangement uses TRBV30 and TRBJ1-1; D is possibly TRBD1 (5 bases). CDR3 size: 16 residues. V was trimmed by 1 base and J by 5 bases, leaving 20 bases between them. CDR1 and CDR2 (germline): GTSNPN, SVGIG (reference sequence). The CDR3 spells CAWSAPGVLGGTEAFF. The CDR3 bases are TGTGCCTGGAGTGCCCCCGGCGTTCTCGGGGGGACTGAAGCTTTCTTT. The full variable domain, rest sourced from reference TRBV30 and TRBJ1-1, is SQTIHQWPATLVQPVGSPLSLECTVEGTSNPNLYWYRQAAGRGLQLLFYSVGIGQISSEVPQNLSASRPQDRQFILSSKKLLLSDSGFYLCAWSAPGVLGGTEAFFGQGTRLTVV.

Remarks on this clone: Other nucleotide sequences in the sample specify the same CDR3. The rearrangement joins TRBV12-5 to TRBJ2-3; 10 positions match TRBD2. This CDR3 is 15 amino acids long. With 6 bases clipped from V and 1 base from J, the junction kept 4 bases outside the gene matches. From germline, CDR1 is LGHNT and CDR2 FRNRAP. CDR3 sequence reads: CASGPGTSGTDTQYF. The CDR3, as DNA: TGTGCTAGTGGCCCCGGGACTAGCGGCACAGATACGCAGTATTTT.

CDR3 DNA sequence: TGTGCCAGTAGTCTGGACAGTTCCCCAAATTCACCCCTCCACTTT. Protein product: CASSLDSSPNSPLHF. V usage is TRBV19 and J usage is TRBJ1-6; maybe TRBD1 (6 bases). From germline, CDR1 is LNHDA and CDR2 SQIVND (reference sequence). CDR3 length equals 15 residues. V lost 5 bases, J lost 7 bases, and 15 bases lay in between.

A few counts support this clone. DNA of the CDR3: TGCGCCAGCAGCCAAGGGGCCGCGAACACCGGGGAGCTGTTTTTT. Protein: CASSQGAANTGELFF. The chain has TRBV4-3 and TRBJ2-2; D unresolved. The length of the CDR3 is 15 residues. From germline, CDR1 is LGHNA and CDR2 YSLEER. Deletions cut 1 base from V and 0 bases from J, with 6 bases between.

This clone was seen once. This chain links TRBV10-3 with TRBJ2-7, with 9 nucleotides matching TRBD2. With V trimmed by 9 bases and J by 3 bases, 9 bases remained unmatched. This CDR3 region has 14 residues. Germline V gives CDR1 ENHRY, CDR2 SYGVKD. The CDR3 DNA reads TGTGCCATGGCCCCCGGGACTAGCATCTACGAGCAGTACTTC. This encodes CAMAPGTSIYEQYF.